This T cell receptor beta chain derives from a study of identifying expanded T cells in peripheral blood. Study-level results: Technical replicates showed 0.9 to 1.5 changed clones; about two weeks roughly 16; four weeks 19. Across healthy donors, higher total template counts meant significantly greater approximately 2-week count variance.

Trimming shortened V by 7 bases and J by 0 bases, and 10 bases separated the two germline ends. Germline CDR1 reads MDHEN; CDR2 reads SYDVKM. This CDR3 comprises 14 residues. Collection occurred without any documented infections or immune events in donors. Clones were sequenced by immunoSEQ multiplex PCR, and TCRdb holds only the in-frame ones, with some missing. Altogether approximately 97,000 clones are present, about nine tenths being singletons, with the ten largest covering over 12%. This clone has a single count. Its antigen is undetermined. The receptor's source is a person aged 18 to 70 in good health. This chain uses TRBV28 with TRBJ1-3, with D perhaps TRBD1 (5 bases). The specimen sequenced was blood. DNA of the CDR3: TGTGCCAGCACCGCAGGGTACTCTGGAAACACCATATATTTT. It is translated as CASTAGYSGNTIYF.